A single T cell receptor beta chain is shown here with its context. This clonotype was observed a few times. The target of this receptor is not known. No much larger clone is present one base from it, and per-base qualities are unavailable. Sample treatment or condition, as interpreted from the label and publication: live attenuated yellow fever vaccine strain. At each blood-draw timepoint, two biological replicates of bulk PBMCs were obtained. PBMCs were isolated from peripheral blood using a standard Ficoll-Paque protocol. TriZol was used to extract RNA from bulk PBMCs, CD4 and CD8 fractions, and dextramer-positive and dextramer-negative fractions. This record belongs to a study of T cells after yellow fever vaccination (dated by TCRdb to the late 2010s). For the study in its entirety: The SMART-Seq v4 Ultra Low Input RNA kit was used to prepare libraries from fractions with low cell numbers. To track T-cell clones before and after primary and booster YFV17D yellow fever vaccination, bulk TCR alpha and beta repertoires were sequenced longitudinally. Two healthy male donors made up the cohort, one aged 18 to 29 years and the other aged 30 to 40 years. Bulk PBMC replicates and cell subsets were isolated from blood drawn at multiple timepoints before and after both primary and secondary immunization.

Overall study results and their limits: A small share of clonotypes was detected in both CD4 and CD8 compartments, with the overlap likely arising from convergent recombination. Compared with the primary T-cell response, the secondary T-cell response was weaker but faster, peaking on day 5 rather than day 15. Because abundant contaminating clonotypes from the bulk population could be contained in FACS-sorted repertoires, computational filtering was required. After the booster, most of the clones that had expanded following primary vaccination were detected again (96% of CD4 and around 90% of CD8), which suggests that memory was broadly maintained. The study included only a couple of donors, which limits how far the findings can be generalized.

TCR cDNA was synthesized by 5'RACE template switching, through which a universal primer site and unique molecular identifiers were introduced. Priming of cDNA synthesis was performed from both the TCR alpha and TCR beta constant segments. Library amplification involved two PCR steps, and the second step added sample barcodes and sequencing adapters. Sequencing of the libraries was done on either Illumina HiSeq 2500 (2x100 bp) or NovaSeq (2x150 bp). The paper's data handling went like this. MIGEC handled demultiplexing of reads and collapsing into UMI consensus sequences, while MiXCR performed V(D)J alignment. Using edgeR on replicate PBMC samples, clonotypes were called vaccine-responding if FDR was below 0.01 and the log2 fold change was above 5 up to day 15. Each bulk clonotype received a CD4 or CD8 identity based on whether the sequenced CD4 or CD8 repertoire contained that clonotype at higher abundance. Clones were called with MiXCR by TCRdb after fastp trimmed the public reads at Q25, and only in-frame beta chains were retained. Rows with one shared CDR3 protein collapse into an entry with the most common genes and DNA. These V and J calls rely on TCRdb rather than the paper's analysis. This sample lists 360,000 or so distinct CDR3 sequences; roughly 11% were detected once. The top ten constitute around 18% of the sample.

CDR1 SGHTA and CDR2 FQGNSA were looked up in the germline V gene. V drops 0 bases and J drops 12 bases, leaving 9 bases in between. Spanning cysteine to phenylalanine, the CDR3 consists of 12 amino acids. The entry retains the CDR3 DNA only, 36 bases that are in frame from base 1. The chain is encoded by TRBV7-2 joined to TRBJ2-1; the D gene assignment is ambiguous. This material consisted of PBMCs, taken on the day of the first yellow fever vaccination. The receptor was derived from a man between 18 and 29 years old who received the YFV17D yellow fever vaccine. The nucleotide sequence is TGTGCCAGCAGCTTAGCCCCTAGGGCGCAGTTCTTC. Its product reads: CASSLAPRAQFF. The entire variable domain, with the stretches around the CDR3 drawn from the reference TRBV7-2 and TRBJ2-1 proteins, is GAGVSQSPSNKVTEKGKDVELRCDPISGHTALYWYRQSLGQGLEFLIYFQGNSAPDKSGLPSDRFSAERTGGSVSTLTIQRTQQEDSAVYLCASSLAPRAQFFGPGTRLTVL.